Presented here are 10 T cell receptor beta chains from one specimen sequenced in a study of cytomegalovirus exposure and HLA in healthy donors. The data were produced by immunoSEQ multiplex PCR, yet TCRdb's version contains in-frame clones alone and is incomplete. The profile shows 95,000 to 150,000 clones, 85% to 90% of them singletons. The sample comprised PBMCs. Every receptor here comes from a woman under 30 in good health and CMV-seronegative.

The chain is built from TRBV6-1 and TRBJ2-7; TRBD2 matches at 10 bases. The J segment lost 3 bases and the V segment lost 3 bases, leaving 2 bases of the junction unmatched. Germline V gene data show CDR1 as MNHNS and CDR2 as SASEGT. The CDR3 length is 14 residues. The CDR3 region is CASSEGLASYEQYF. CDR3 in DNA: TGTGCCAGCAGTGAGGGACTAGCGAGCTACGAGCAGTACTTC.

The rearrangement uses TRBV30 and TRBJ2-3, with unresolved D. Germline V gene data show CDR1 as GTSNPN and CDR2 as SVGIG (reference sequence). Trimming took off 4 bases at V and 2 bases at J, with 10 bases between the two ends. This CDR3 contains 13 residues. The CDR3 protein is CAWNALPTDTQYF. The CDR3 nucleotides are TGTGCCTGGAATGCACTGCCCACAGATACGCAGTATTTT.

The chain carries TRBV6-5 and TRBJ1-2, with D possibly being TRBD1 (5 bases). CDR1 and CDR2 from the germline V gene are MNHEY and SVGAGI. The V gene lost 0 bases and the J gene lost 7 bases, with 12 bases spanning the gap. The length of the CDR3 is 14 residues. CDR3 bases: TGTGCCAGCAGTTACTCTGGGCAGGGAGGTGGCTACACCTTC. Residues: CASSYSGQGGGYTF.

This chain links TRBV5-1 with TRBJ2-7; D uncertain. Trimming took off 4 bases at V and 4 bases at J, with 15 bases between the two ends. This CDR3 has 14 residues. Per germline, CDR1 SGHRS and CDR2 YFSETQ. CDR3 sequence (DNA): TGCGCCAGCAGCCTCGAGCTCCCATTGTACGAGCAGTACTTC. It is translated as CASSLELPLYEQYF. Using reference TRBV5-1 and TRBJ2-7 for the parts outside the CDR3, the full variable domain is KAGVTQTPRYLIKTRGQQVTLSCSPISGHRSVSWYQQTPGQGLQFLFEYFSETQRNKGNFPGRFSGRQFSNSRSEMNVSTLELGDSALYLCASSLELPLYEQYFGPGTRLTVT.

The rearrangement joins TRBV7-8 to TRBJ1-5, with a weak D call TRBD1 (6 bases). CDR1 and CDR2 from the germline V gene are SGHVS and FQNEAQ. The CDR3 has 15 amino acids. Deletions cut 1 base from V and 3 bases from J, with 10 bases between. The CDR3 coding sequence is TGTGCCAGCAGCTTAGACAGGGTTTACAATCAGCCCCAGCATTTT. It translates to CASSLDRVYNQPQHF.

This clone was observed a single time. CDR3 sequence: CASSPSGTYSNQPQHF. The CDR3 nucleotides are TGTGCCAGCAGCCCAAGCGGCACCTATAGCAATCAGCCCCAGCATTTT. The chain has TRBV7-6 and TRBJ1-5; D ambiguous. The ends were cut back, 5 bases at V and 0 bases at J, with 14 bases in the middle. The CDR3 is made up of 16 amino acids. Germline assignment: CDR1 SGHVS and CDR2 FNYEAQ.

The rearrangement joins TRBV5-6 to TRBJ2-7; D possibly corresponds to TRBD2 (6 bases). Germline CDR1 reads SGHDT; CDR2 reads YYEEEE. The CDR3 contains 14 residues. V was shortened by 2 bases and J by 2 bases, with 11 bases between the two germline ends. CDR3 residues: CASSFGSGAYEQYF. CDR3 sequence (DNA): TGTGCCAGCAGCTTCGGGAGTGGGGCCTACGAGCAGTACTTC.

The chain recombines TRBV5-1 with TRBJ1-1; possibly TRBD1 for D (5 bases). V was pared by 0 bases and J by 5 bases, with 17 bases between. Looked up from germline, CDR1 is SGHRS and CDR2 is YFSETQ. The CDR3 spans 16 residues. The CDR3 DNA reads TGCGCCAGCAGCTTGGGTTCGAGGCAGGGTCTAACTGAAGCTTTCTTT. It translates to CASSLGSRQGLTEAFF.

The chain has TRBV6-5 and TRBJ2-5, with 8 bases matching TRBD2. After removal of 6 bases from V and 2 bases from J, the junction contained 8 bases not matched to a gene. CDR1 MNHEY and CDR2 SVGAGI come from the germline V gene. The CDR3 length is 15 residues. The CDR3 protein is CASRPGLAGQETQYF. The CDR3 bases are TGTGCCAGCAGGCCAGGGCTAGCGGGTCAAGAGACCCAGTACTTC.

The chain is built from TRBV2 and TRBJ2-1; D possibly corresponds to TRBD1 (5 bases). Trimming removed 7 bases from V and 8 bases from J, with 15 bases in between. Germline V gene data show CDR1 as SNHLY and CDR2 as FYNNEI. The CDR3 sequence is 13 residues long. The CDR3 loop is CASTAGYTDEQFF. CDR3 in DNA: TGTGCCAGCACGGCAGGGTATACAGATGAGCAGTTCTTC.